This TCR beta chain came from a study of blood T cell repertoires in COVID-19 (dated by TCRdb to 2020 to 2021). About the full investigation: Samples covering the acute and convalescent phases of COVID-19 were provided by collaborators in the United States, Italy and Spain. The prospective study material was composed of cDNA or gDNA derived from T cells, B-cell-depleted T cells, or PBMCs. Deeply sampled blood TCRbeta repertoires from subjects exposed to, actively infected with, or recovered from COVID-19 were included in the dataset. The repertoires were made available in a free public database intended to serve as a resource for research on the immune response to SARS-CoV-2. The samples were drawn from two sources: the first 160 participants of the ongoing ImmuneRACE study, and 1,000 to 1,500 subjects contributed by 6 global collaborators. Nearly every sample came with metadata listing a de-identified subject ID, COVID-19 status, age in years and sex. Where available, HLA class I and class II types were taken from metadata supplied by the sample provider and were not determined by assay-based typing. Results the study describes overall, beyond this receptor: How much clinical and demographic metadata was included differed by source and by participant, and the metadata was provided uncurated.

The immunoSEQ Assay, a bias-controlled multiplex PCR, was used to amplify TCRbeta CDR3 regions from genomic DNA. Per the original workflow: Nucleated cell counts per sample were estimated from amplification of reference gene primers within the assay. Sequence reads were collapsed and filtered to measure the absolute abundance of every unique TCRbeta CDR3 rearrangement. For each sample, productive Simpson clonality was calculated as the square root of Simpson's diversity index across productive rearrangements. What TCRdb holds here is the immuneACCESS table cut down to in-frame rearrangements. Part of the clones is not present; checked against another copy, under half of the missing clones reflect an unresolved V gene, and the others are unexplained. The DNA gave D and trimming, while V, J and clone size come from that table. A total of around 250,000 clones appear in this sample, about 83% of them only once. More than 1.5% of the sample comes from the top ten.

With respect to this clone: Its antigen is not yet known. No much larger clone exists at a distance of one base, and base qualities are not known.

Samples from volunteer blood donors who had recovered from COVID-19 were contributed by a second Seattle source. The collaborating institutions used their own protocols to collect whole blood in K2EDTA tubes. For TCRbeta analysis, collaborators shipped samples as frozen whole blood, isolated PBMCs, or DNA extracted from either of those sample types. V lost 5 bases and J lost 3 bases; the stretch between them is 11 bases long. CDR1 and CDR2, per the germline V gene, are MDHEN and SYDVKM. Including cysteine and phenylalanine, the CDR3 has 13 amino acids. The read is trimmed to its CDR3 DNA, 39 bases read in frame from base 1.

The rearranged segments are TRBV28 and TRBJ2-7; the D gene identity is not certain. The specimen sequenced was peripheral blood. The source is a woman aged 40 to 55 who had recovered from COVID-19. The nucleotide sequence is TGTGCCAGCAGTGATTTACCGGGCTACGAGCAGTACTTC. Its translation is CASSDLPGYEQYF.